The sequence of this T cell receptor beta chain was determined in a study of blood T cell repertoires in COVID-19. For the study at large: Italy, Spain and the United States were the sources of the convalescent and acute COVID-19 samples. The cDNA or gDNA used as material had been derived from T cells, B-cell-depleted T cells, or PBMCs.

The V and J ends lost 5 bases and 2 bases respectively, with 11 bases between them. CDR1 SGHKS and CDR2 YYEKEE come from the germline V gene (reference sequence). The CDR3 has 13 residues. In the original analysis: Reference gene primer amplification in the assay estimated nucleated cell counts. Here immunoSEQ multiplex PCR was the method, and the copy in TCRdb shows in-frame clones only, minus some. V, J and clone size were drawn from that table, and D and trimming were deduced from the DNA. The sample includes fewer than 300,000 clones, approximately 86% of them seen just once. The sample consisted of peripheral blood. This sequence originates from a man in his forties who had recovered from COVID-19. The chain has TRBV5-5 and TRBJ2-7; a possible D gene is TRBD1 (6 bases). CDR3 nucleotide sequence: TGTGCCAGCAGGCTGACAGGCACCTACGAGCAGTACTTC. It codes for CASRLTGTYEQYF.